The present entry profiles one T cell receptor beta chain with its context. Its antigen remains unknown. TCRdb reanalysed the 5' RACE reads using MiXCR and keeps one entry per CDR3 protein. Of around 1.7 million distinct CDR3 sequences detected, roughly a third appear once; the ten largest clones hold 0.25% to 0.3%. These data originate in a study of identical twins. Study-level findings and limits: Monozygotic twin pairs showed more out-of-frame TCR alpha sharing than models estimated. There were fewer insertions in abundant cord blood beta clonotypes, but memory repertoires showed no such pattern.

CDR3 length equals 18 residues. The V gene's germline CDR1 is SGHRS and CDR2 YFSETQ. The V and J ends lost 0 bases and 3 bases respectively, with 19 bases between them. Input material: cord blood. The chain combines TRBV5-1 with TRBJ2-1; D unclear. The TCR comes from a newborn girl in good health. The CDR3 sequence is CASSLGGYQLRVYNEQFF. Written as DNA, the CDR3 is TGCGCCAGCAGCTTGGGGGGTTACCAGTTAAGAGTCTACAATGAGCAGTTCTTC.